These 12 T cell receptor beta chains share one sample of origin, sequenced in a study of blood T cell repertoires in COVID-19. Produced via immunoSEQ multiplex PCR; TCRdb's table is partial and in-frame only. The table includes some 120,000 clones, over 85% detected once. Material: peripheral blood. All receptors derive from a man in his 60s with COVID-19, enrolled during active disease.

The chain employs TRBV7-3 and TRBJ2-1; 8 nucleotides agree with TRBD2. With 5 bases clipped from V and 5 bases from J, the junction kept 5 bases outside the gene matches. This CDR3 is 14 amino acids long. The germline gives CDR1 SGHTA, CDR2 FQGTGA. The CDR3: CASSIGLADNEQFF. For the CDR3, the DNA is TGTGCCAGCAGCATTGGACTAGCAGACAATGAGCAGTTCTTC.

This chain connects TRBV15 to TRBJ1-5, with D possibly matching TRBD1 (5 bases). Germline values: CDR1 LNHNV, CDR2 YYDKDF (reference sequence). The CDR3 extends over 16 amino acids. Trimming removed 0 bases at V and 3 bases at J, with 12 bases between. The CDR3 coding sequence is TGTGCCACCAGCAGAGATGCCAGGGCCCCCAATCAGCCCCAGCATTTT. It yields the protein CATSRDARAPNQPQHF.

V usage is TRBV3-1 (or the pseudogene TRBV3-2) and J usage is TRBJ2-2; the match to TRBD1 covers 10 bases. The CDR3 totals 16 residues. After removal of 3 bases from V and 4 bases from J, the junction contained 5 bases not matched to a gene. Germline CDR1 is LGHDT and CDR2 is YNNKEL (reference sequence). The CDR3 protein is CASSHYDRGPTGELFF. CDR3 DNA: TGTGCCAGCAGCCATTACGACAGGGGGCCCACCGGGGAGCTGTTTTTT.

This clone has only one observation. V is TRBV21-1 and J is TRBJ1-5. TRBV21-1 is a pseudogene segment. The CDR3 has 17 amino acids. The CDR3 DNA follows: TGTGCCAGCAGCCTGGGGGGTTGGCAGAATAGCAATCAGCCCCAGCATTTT. Translation gives CASSLGGWQNSNQPQHF.

V is TRBV6-1 and J is TRBJ2-1; 11 bases agree with TRBD2. The CDR3 is 16 amino acids. The V gene end was trimmed by 3 bases and the J gene end by 2 bases; junction bases not matched to a gene: 3. Germline lookup yields CDR1 MNHNS and CDR2 SASEGT. Written as DNA, the CDR3 is TGTGCCAGCAGTGATCCGGGACTAGCGGCCTACAATGAGCAGTTCTTC. This encodes CASSDPGLAAYNEQFF.

This clone was counted between two and nine times. This chain connects TRBV7-2 to TRBJ1-1, with 8 nucleotides matching TRBD1. CDR3 length equals 14 residues. Germline V gene data show CDR1 as SGHTA and CDR2 as FQGNSA. Trimming took 6 bases from V and 4 from J; bases not matched to a gene: 7. CDR3 residues: CASRLQGGGTEAFF. CDR3 coding DNA: TGTGCCAGCAGACTACAGGGGGGGGGCACTGAAGCTTTCTTT.

The rearrangement links TRBV11-3 to TRBJ1-2, with D tentatively TRBD1 (5 bases). This CDR3 region has 15 residues. Trimming removed 4 bases from V and 2 bases from J, with 14 bases in between. Germline CDR1 SGHNT, CDR2 YENEEA. This chain's CDR3 is CASSSRAPGNYGYTF. DNA for the CDR3: TGTGCCAGCAGCTCGAGAGCCCCAGGGAACTATGGCTACACCTTC.

The CDR3 coding sequence is TGTGCCAGCAGCCTCGGGACAGGGGCCGGCTACACCTTC. It translates to CASSLGTGAGYTF. V is TRBV14 and J is TRBJ1-2, with TRBD1 matching over 10 bases. CDR3 size: 13 residues. Germline trimming cut 4 bases from V and 8 bases from J; bases unmatched to any gene: 4. Germline V gives CDR1 SGHDN, CDR2 FVKESK.

This chain joins TRBV29-1 and TRBJ2-3; the D gene is possibly TRBD2 (7 bases). Germline lookup yields CDR1 SQVTM and CDR2 ANQGSEA. There are 13 residues in the CDR3. Between the trimmed V and J ends, which lost 3 bases and 6 bases, there was a span of 13 bases. Here the CDR3 DNA reads TGCAGCGTTGATACGGGGGGCGGGGATACGCAGTATTTT. Its translation: CSVDTGGGDTQYF.

This chain connects TRBV28 to TRBJ1-4; 8 bases are shared with TRBD1. CDR1 MDHEN and CDR2 SYDVKM come from the germline V gene. J lost 2 bases, V lost 4 bases, and 3 bases had no gene match. This CDR3 has 15 residues. CDR3 nucleotide sequence: TGTGCCAGCAGTTCATACAGGGGGACTAATGAAAAACTGTTTTTT. This sequence encodes CASSSYRGTNEKLFF.

The genes are TRBV11-3 and TRBJ2-1, with 9 bases that match TRBD2. The CDR3 is 15 amino acids. Per germline, CDR1 SGHNT and CDR2 YENEEA. V lost 5 bases, J lost 7 bases, and 9 bases stayed unmatched. In nucleotides, the CDR3 is TGTGCCAGCAGCCCCTTCGCGGGAGGGGGAAATGAGCAGTTCTTC. This gives the protein CASSPFAGGGNEQFF.

This chain joins TRBV19 and TRBJ2-3; D ambiguous. The CDR3 totals 12 residues. Looked up from germline, CDR1 is LNHDA and CDR2 is SQIVND (reference sequence). Trimming removed 3 bases from V and 10 bases from J, with 11 bases in between. The CDR3 nucleotides read TGTGCCAGTAGTATCTCGCGTGATTCGCAGTATTTT. This encodes CASSISRDSQYF.